This TCR beta chain stems from a study of Ad26.COV2.S vaccination and SARS-CoV-2 variants (dated by TCRdb to about 2021). About the full investigation: Donors in the vaccine arm were drawn from COV1001, a multicentre, randomized, double-blind, placebo-controlled phase I-IIa trial testing Ad26.COV2.S in healthy adults. Dosing of Ad26.COV2.S was intramuscular, at either 5x10^10 or 1x10^11 viral particles, delivered as one shot or as two shots spaced 56 days apart. TCRbeta repertoire sequencing was used to assess the specificity and breadth of SARS-CoV-2-reactive T cell receptors after Ad26.COV2.S vaccination. A total of about 30 samples were included in the TCR-sequenced set, comprising roughly 19 Ad26.COV2.S vaccine recipients, 5 placebo recipients and 8 SARS-CoV-2 convalescent individuals. Trial participants were randomized into five groups of five, in which low-dose or high-dose Ad26.COV2.S was given once or twice, or placebo was given on both occasions. Investigators remained blinded to trial group allocation during experiments and outcome assessment.

Points the paper makes about the study in general: It was noted by the authors that total T cell responses may have been underestimated by the TCR breadth and depth analyses. Higher spike-specific TCR breadth was observed in Ad26.COV2.S recipients than in placebo recipients (P = 0.0014). After vaccination, substantial breadth of spike-specific CD8+ and CD4+ T cell responses was reported. Comparable non-spike TCR breadth was observed between vaccine and placebo recipients, consistent with only spike being contained in the vaccine. The study lacked the statistical power to compare responses across vaccine doses or regimens.

The sample's treatment or condition label, decoded: some 19 received Ad26.COV2.S at low or high dose, single or two shots; 5 received placebo; per-sample allocation not given. For vaccine and placebo recipients, repertoires were sequenced using samples collected on day 63 after the first injection. Between 29 July and 7 August 2020, Cohort 1b enrolled some 25 adults aged 18-55 years at one site in Boston, USA. Ad26.COV2.S was a replication-incompetent adenovirus type 26 vector expressing a prefusion-stabilized SARS-CoV-2 spike protein from the original Wuhan strain. A note on this clone: This receptor's antigen is unknown. Per-nucleotide qualities are absent, and no much larger clonotype sits a single base away.

The immunoSEQ Assay was used to sequence TCRbeta CDR3 regions. After extraction, genomic DNA underwent amplification by bias-controlled multiplex PCR, followed by high-throughput sequencing. In the authors' own workflow: To quantify the absolute abundance of every unique TCRbeta CDR3 region, sequences were collapsed and filtered. T cell fraction was estimated by normalizing TCRbeta template counts to usable DNA, which was measured by amplifying reference genes present in all nucleated cells. Repertoire TCRs were annotated as SARS-CoV-2-specific by exact matching of V gene, CDR3 amino acid sequence and J gene to a known reactive TCR set. The reference SARS-CoV-2 TCR set was derived from MIRA and filtered for enrichment in COVID-19-positive ImmuneCODE repertoires, a step that removed public or cross-reactive TCRs. Drawing on the MIRA antigens, annotated TCRs were analysed further at the level of specific ORF or position within ORF. Depth was the summed frequency of annotated unique rearrangements, while breadth was defined as annotated unique rearrangements over total unique productive rearrangements. Two-sided Wilcoxon rank-sum tests were used to compare TCR breadth between groups. Imported from immuneACCESS, the table was reduced by TCRdb to in-frame sequences with V and J called. These copies leave out some clones; in studies compared against another copy, an unresolved V gene accounts for under half, and the cause of the remainder is not known. That table furnishes V, J and clone size, whereas the DNA furnished D and trimming. A total of fewer than 900,000 clones appear in this sample, 89% of them only once. Together, the top ten hold approximately 1.5% of the sample.

V gives up 5 bases and J gives up 5 bases, and the segment between their germline ends measures 15 bases. The CDR3 contains 14 residues, cysteine and phenylalanine counted. The read is trimmed to its CDR3 DNA, 42 bases read in frame from base 1. Per the germline V gene (reference sequence), SEHNR is the CDR1 and FQNEAQ is the CDR2. The TCR sequence derives from a person aged 18-60 years who received the Ad26.COV2.S COVID-19 vaccine or a placebo. Sequenced here: peripheral blood, sampled in a trial of Ad26.COV2.S vaccine versus placebo. The receptor chain draws on TRBV7-9 and TRBJ2-5, and perhaps TRBD2 as D gene, on 7 matching bases. The CDR3 region reads CASSPHGGLETQYF. The nucleotide sequence reads as follows: TGTGCCAGCAGCCCCCACGGGGGGCTTGAGACCCAGTACTTC.